The present TCR beta chain was sequenced within a study of vaccination effects on CD4 cells after COVID-19. Study overall: Samples were given by two convalescent patients 16 days and one week before vaccination.

Sequencing used immunoSEQ multiplex PCR; TCRdb keeps in-frame clones, though not all of them. The sample has around 30,000 clones, approximately 70% seen once. Turning to this clone: Its antigen is unidentified.

Expansion with viral peptide pools was applied to antigen-specific CD4+ T cells by the ViraFEST assay prior to sequencing. Following an approximately ten-day culture, CD4+ T cells were purified. It was between March and December 2020 that the person had a SARS-CoV-2 infection confirmed by PCR. Wells of a few million PBMC each were grown with roughly 10 IU/ml IL-2 and approximately 9.6 ug/ml peptides. Cultures had half their medium replaced with IL-2 medium on days 3 and 7. The trim removed 4 bases at V and 7 bases at J, leaving 4 bases unmatched. Germline V lookup: CDR1 SGHTA, CDR2 FQGNSA. This CDR3 is 13 amino acids long. Study-wide results and caveats: Late post-vaccination, clones induced by infection and those induced by vaccine underwent marked clonal contraction.

The sequence was collected from a human donor who had a prior SARS-CoV-2 infection. Specimen: CD4+ T cells from PBMCs cultured with SARS-CoV-2 spike peptides, collected before COVID-19 vaccination. V is TRBV7-2 and J is TRBJ2-4; the match to TRBD1 covers 7 bases. The CDR3 loop is CASSSRQGNIQYF. CDR3 DNA sequence: TGTGCCAGCAGCTCAAGACAGGGTAACATTCAGTACTTC.